The 27 T cell receptor beta chains given below trace back to one sample, sequenced in a study of cytomegalovirus exposure and HLA in healthy donors. The primer mix had 60 Vbeta and 13 Jbeta primers. Profiling relied on immunoSEQ multiplex PCR, and the TCRdb table lists in-frame clones only, not all of them. The table records 90,000 to 100,000 clones, 75% to 80% of them present only once. Sequenced: PBMCs. These receptors all stem from a female donor in good health and CMV-seronegative.

This chain uses TRBV7-3 with TRBJ1-2, with TRBD1 matching 9 bases. The CDR3 length is 13 residues. Germline V gene lookup returns CDR1 SGHTA and CDR2 FQGTGA. Trimming removed 3 bases from V and 8 bases from J; junction bases left unmatched: 4. The CDR3 loop is CASSFGTGWGYTF. The DNA of the CDR3 is TGTGCCAGCAGCTTCGGGACAGGGTGGGGCTACACCTTC.

The chain has TRBV27 and TRBJ1-2; D is unresolved. Trimming removed 2 bases at V and 4 bases at J, with 5 bases between. Per germline, CDR1 MNHEY and CDR2 SMNVEV (reference sequence). CDR3 length: 12 amino acids. CDR3 nucleotides: TGTGCCAGCAGTTTAGACTGCTATGGCTACACCTTC. This codes for CASSLDCYGYTF.

V and J are TRBV4-1 and TRBJ2-7; the D gene is possibly TRBD2 (6 bases). Germline-derived CDR1 and CDR2 are MGHRA and YSYEKL. V was shortened by 0 bases and J by 3 bases, with 15 bases between the two germline ends. CDR3 length equals 16 residues. Here the CDR3 reads CASSQEIGRSNYEQYF. In DNA, the CDR3 is TGCGCCAGCAGCCAAGAAATTGGGAGGTCTAACTACGAGCAGTACTTC.

The chain joins TRBV5-5 to TRBJ1-6; 8 bases are shared with TRBD1. In germline, CDR1 is SGHKS, CDR2 YYEKEE (reference sequence). J was trimmed by 2 bases and V by 0 bases; bases with no gene match: 13. This CDR3 region has 20 residues. The CDR3 is CASSLVGRGPYSAYNSPLHF. CDR3 nucleotides: TGTGCCAGCAGCTTGGTAGGCAGGGGGCCGTATAGCGCCTATAATTCACCCCTCCACTTT.

This clone was detected a few times. The rearrangement links TRBV28 to TRBJ2-3, with a possible D match to TRBD2 (5 bases). CDR3 length: 13 residues. CDR1 is MDHEN and CDR2 is SYDVKM in the germline V gene. Trimming cost V 5 bases and J 2 bases, with 8 bases left between them. This CDR3 reads CASSGDYTDTQYF. DNA for the CDR3: TGTGCCAGCAGTGGTGACTACACAGATACGCAGTATTTT. The variable domain in full, with the rest retrieved from reference TRBV28 and TRBJ2-3, is DVKVTQSSRYLVKRTGEKVFLECVQDMDHENMFWYRQDPGLGLRLIYFSYDVKMKEKGDIPEGYSVSREKKERFSLILESASTNQTSMYLCASSGDYTDTQYFGPGTRLTVL.

V is TRBV6-5 and J is TRBJ2-7, with 7 bases identical to TRBD1. J was trimmed by 4 bases and V by 7 bases; bases with no gene match: 7. The CDR3 sequence is 13 residues long. Germline assignment: CDR1 MNHEY and CDR2 SVGAGI. CDR3 sequence (DNA): TGTGCCAGCAAGAAGGGACAGAATTACGAGCAGTACTTC. It specifies CASKKGQNYEQYF.

This clone was recorded a few times. Other DNA sequences from this sample encode an identical CDR3 as well. V usage is TRBV6-6 and J usage is TRBJ2-7; TRBD2 might be the D (6 bases). The length of the CDR3 is 14 residues. V lost 3 bases and J lost 2, with 11 bases in between. The germline CDR1 and CDR2 sequences are MNHNY and SVGAGI (reference sequence). The CDR3 DNA follows: TGTGCCAGCAGTTATTCCGGAGGGACCTACGAGCAGTACTTC. Protein product: CASSYSGGTYEQYF.

The rearrangement uses TRBV7-9 and TRBJ2-7, with 10 bases matching TRBD2. V dropped 4 bases and J dropped 6; count of bases not matched to a gene: 15. Germline V gene data show CDR1 as SEHNR and CDR2 as FQNEAQ (reference sequence). The CDR3 loop spans 17 amino acids. CDR3 in DNA: TGTGCCAGCAGCTCGGAGGCGGGGCTAGCGGGGGTGGGCGAGCAGTACTTC. Translated: CASSSEAGLAGVGEQYF.

The V and J genes are TRBV2 and TRBJ2-7; D may be TRBD1 (7 bases). Germline loops: CDR1 SNHLY, CDR2 FYNNEI. Between the trimmed V and J ends, which lost 3 bases and 6 bases, there was a span of 9 bases. The CDR3 consists of 12 residues. The CDR3 region is CASSDQGGEQYF. CDR3 DNA sequence: TGTGCCAGCAGTGACCAGGGGGGCGAGCAGTACTTC.

V gene TRBV27 combines with J gene TRBJ2-7, with D unclear. V was clipped by 1 base and J by 1 base, with 23 bases between them. Germline CDR1 reads MNHEY; CDR2 reads SMNVEV (reference sequence). The CDR3 spans 19 residues. CDR3 loop: CASSLYPRPTLPESYEQYF. CDR3 sequence (DNA): TGTGCCAGCAGTTTATATCCCCGCCCGACATTGCCCGAATCCTACGAGCAGTACTTC.

The chain has TRBV27 and TRBJ2-5, with D hard to call. V was pared by 7 bases and J by 5 bases, with 8 bases between. Germline CDR1 is MNHEY and CDR2 is SMNVEV (reference sequence). The CDR3 is made up of 11 amino acids. DNA of the CDR3: TGTGCCAGCACCTCCGAGGAGACCCAGTACTTC. It is translated as CASTSEETQYF.

This chain connects TRBV5-1 to TRBJ2-5; no reliable D call. V was shortened by 0 bases and J by 3 bases, with 12 bases between the two germline ends. In germline, CDR1 is SGHRS, CDR2 YFSETQ. The CDR3 spans 15 residues. The DNA of the CDR3 is TGCGCCAGCAGCTTGGACGCGGCTCTAAAAGAGACCCAGTACTTC. Protein sequence: CASSLDAALKETQYF.

This chain joins TRBV6-1 and TRBJ2-2, with D maybe TRBD1 (5 bases). Germline CDR1 and CDR2: MNHNS and SASEGT. V shed 6 bases and J shed 3 bases, with 14 bases lying between them. The CDR3 is 15 amino acids. CDR3 nucleotide sequence: TGTGCCAGCAGCTCACCTTCAGGGTACACCGGGGAGCTGTTTTTT. Translating it yields CASSSPSGYTGELFF.

This rearrangement joins TRBV5-1 to TRBJ2-1; 8 positions match TRBD1. The CDR3 covers 17 residues. The germline gives CDR1 SGHRS, CDR2 YFSETQ. V lost 0 bases, J lost 7 bases, and 12 bases stayed unmatched. The chain's CDR3 is CASSLESQGAVGNEQFF. CDR3 in DNA: TGCGCCAGCAGCTTGGAGTCCCAGGGGGCGGTAGGAAATGAGCAGTTCTTC.

The sample holds one count of this clone. The V gene is TRBV19, the J gene TRBJ2-7, with D maybe TRBD1 (6 bases). The CDR3 covers 14 residues. Germline-derived CDR1 and CDR2 are LNHDA and SQIVND (reference sequence). Trimming left V 3 bases short and J 3 bases short, with 12 bases between. The chain's CDR3 is CASSMKGQGYEQYF. As DNA, the CDR3 is TGTGCCAGTAGTATGAAGGGACAAGGCTACGAGCAGTACTTC.

The gene calls are TRBV21-1 and TRBJ2-2; the table's D call, TRBD1, was not checked against the DNA. TRBV21-1 corresponds to a pseudogene. There are 19 residues in the CDR3. The CDR3, as DNA: TGTGCCAGCAGCAAAGCGATAAGGGGGGACAGCGCGAACACCGGGGAGCTGTTTTTT. Its translation is CASSKAIRGDSANTGELFF.

This clone was counted a few times. In nucleotides, the CDR3 is TGTGCCAGCAGCCTTACAGGAAGAGGTCAGCCCCAGCATTTT. Encoded protein: CASSLTGRGQPQHF. The chain couples TRBV11-2 to TRBJ1-5; perhaps TRBD1 as D (5 bases). V was trimmed by 5 bases and J by 6 bases, leaving 14 bases between them. CDR1 and CDR2 from the germline V gene are SGHAT and FQNNGV. CDR3 length: 14 residues.

J is TRBJ2-1 and V is TRBV11-2; TRBD2 matches at 9 bases. This CDR3 is built from 14 residues. CDR1 is SGHAT, CDR2 FQNNGV, per germline. The V gene end was trimmed by 5 bases and the J gene end by 13 bases; junction bases not matched to a gene: 12. The CDR3 sequence: CASSLPYSGSIQFF. The CDR3 region has the DNA TGTGCCAGCAGCCTACCCTATAGCGGGAGCATACAGTTCTTC.

Note on this clone: This CDR3 is also generated by other DNA sequences in the sample. The genes are TRBV18 and TRBJ2-5; TRBD1 aligns across 9 bases. With V trimmed by 4 bases and J by 5 bases, 5 bases remained unmatched. Germline values: CDR1 KGHSH, CDR2 LQKENI. The CDR3 has 14 amino acids. The CDR3 protein is CASSLNRGHETQYF. The CDR3 nucleotides are TGTGCCAGCTCACTGAACAGGGGGCATGAGACCCAGTACTTC.

The chain recombines TRBV2 with TRBJ1-1; 7 nucleotides line up with TRBD1. V gave up 4 bases and J gave up 4 bases; unmatched junction bases: 9. Germline V gene data show CDR1 as SNHLY and CDR2 as FYNNEI. This CDR3 has 15 amino acids. The CDR3 coding sequence is TGTGCCAGCAGTGGGCCGGGACAGATGGGCACTGAAGCTTTCTTT. It is translated as CASSGPGQMGTEAFF.

This CDR3 is CASSMVGVDYGYTF. CDR3 DNA: TGTGCCAGCAGCATGGTAGGGGTGGACTATGGCTACACCTTC. J is TRBJ1-2 and V is TRBV6-5, with TRBD1 as a possible D gene (5 bases). CDR3 length: 14 amino acids. Germline V CDR1 and CDR2: MNHEY, SVGAGI. Trimming cost V 6 bases and J 3 bases, with 14 bases left between them.

The J gene is TRBJ2-7, the V gene TRBV19, with 8 bases lining up with TRBD1. The trim removed 5 bases at V and 1 base at J, leaving 7 bases unmatched. There are 15 residues in the CDR3. In germline, CDR1 is LNHDA, CDR2 SQIVND (reference sequence). CDR3 coding DNA: TGTGCCAGTAGTCTTGGACAGGGAATATCCTACGAGCAGTACTTC. Its protein is CASSLGQGISYEQYF.

The chain combines TRBV29-1 with TRBJ2-2, with D maybe TRBD1 (6 bases). V was trimmed by 3 bases and J by 0 bases, leaving 11 bases between them. This CDR3 spans 15 amino acids. The germline gives CDR1 SQVTM, CDR2 ANQGSEA. CDR3 protein: CSVEPGASNTGELFF. The CDR3 nucleotides read TGCAGCGTTGAGCCAGGGGCGTCGAACACCGGGGAGCTGTTTTTT.

V and J are TRBV6-5 and TRBJ1-1; D remains ambiguous. Deletions cut 0 bases from V and 1 base from J, with 12 bases between. This CDR3 is 16 amino acids long. The germline CDR1 and CDR2 sequences are MNHEY and SVGAGI. CDR3: CASSYSTRFSNTEAFF. CDR3 in DNA: TGTGCCAGCAGTTACTCGACACGGTTTTCGAACACTGAAGCTTTCTTT.

This clone occurred a few times. This chain connects TRBV18 to TRBJ1-6; 11 nucleotides line up with TRBD1. V shed 3 bases, J shed 7 bases, and the junction held 8 bases outside the gene matches. The germline gives CDR1 KGHSH, CDR2 LQKENI. This CDR3 spans 17 amino acids. The chain's CDR3 is CASSPLSGTGGNSPLHF. In DNA form, the CDR3 reads TGTGCCAGCTCACCTTTGTCCGGGACAGGGGGGAATTCACCCCTCCACTTT. Full variable domain (missing parts from reference TRBV18 and TRBJ1-6): NAGVMQNPRHLVRRRGQEARLRCSPMKGHSHVYWYRQLPEEGLKFMVYLQKENIIDESGMPKERFSAEFPKEGPSILRIQQVVRGDSAAYFCASSPLSGTGGNSPLHFGNGTRLTVT.

The chain links TRBV15 to TRBJ1-2, with D possibly being TRBD1 (6 bases). Trimming left V 2 bases short and J 4 bases short, with 8 bases between. The CDR3 runs to 13 residues. CDR1 is LNHNV and CDR2 is YYDKDF in the germline V gene (reference sequence). CDR3 coding DNA: TGTGCCACCAGCAGAACAGGGACCTATGGCTACACCTTC. It yields the protein CATSRTGTYGYTF. The whole variable domain, filled in from reference TRBV15 and TRBJ1-2, reads DAMVIQNPRYQVTQFGKPVTLSCSQTLNHNVMYWYQQKSSQAPKLLFHYYDKDFNNEADTPDNFQSRRPNTSFCFLDIRSPGLGDTAMYLCATSRTGTYGYTFGSGTRLTVV.

This rearrangement joins TRBV7-9 to TRBJ1-3; perhaps TRBD1 as D (5 bases). V was trimmed by 2 bases and J by 8 bases, leaving 10 bases between them. CDR1 and CDR2 from the germline V gene are SEHNR and FQNEAQ (reference sequence). The CDR3 is made up of 13 amino acids. The CDR3 DNA is TGTGCCAGCAGCTTATCGGGGGGAGACACCATATATTTT. Translating it yields CASSLSGGDTIYF. Combining the CDR3 with reference TRBV7-9 and TRBJ1-3 gives the whole variable domain DTGVSQNPRHKITKRGQNVTFRCDPISEHNRLYWYRQTLGQGPEFLTYFQNEAQLEKSRLLSDRFSAERPKGSFSTLEIQRTEQGDSAMYLCASSLSGGDTIYFGEGSWLTVV.